The 10 T cell receptor beta chains in this list originate from one sample, sequenced in a study of pediatric ulcerative colitis. Measured with immunoSEQ multiplex PCR; TCRdb has only the in-frame clones, and not every one. The sample has 57,000 or so clones; about 87% are singletons. Material for sequencing was blood. These TCRs come from a boy aged 5-17 years who was a control in a study of pediatric ulcerative colitis.

This clone has just one count. The CDR3, as DNA: TGTGCCAGCAGGCCGGGACAGGGGGCCGGAAACACCATATATTTT. It yields the protein CASRPGQGAGNTIYF. The chain couples TRBV6-1 to TRBJ1-3, with TRBD1 matching 12 bases. This CDR3 is 15 amino acids long. J lost 4 bases, V lost 6 bases, and 4 bases had no gene match. Germline CDR1 is MNHNS and CDR2 is SASEGT.

The chain couples TRBV15 to TRBJ2-7; D gene unclear. The length of the CDR3 is 13 residues. The germline CDR1 and CDR2 sequences are LNHNV and YYDKDF (reference sequence). The V and J ends lost 1 base and 3 bases respectively, with 7 bases between them. The CDR3 nucleotides are TGTGCCACCAGCAGAGCGCCGGGCTACGAGCAGTACTTC. Translating gives CATSRAPGYEQYF.

The chain is built from TRBV7-8 and TRBJ1-3; 7 positions match TRBD1. The germline gives CDR1 SGHVS, CDR2 FQNEAQ. Trimming at V came to 0 bases and at J to 3 bases, leaving 8 bases not matched to a gene. The CDR3 has 17 residues. The CDR3: CASSLASGTDLGNTIYF. DNA for the CDR3: TGTGCCAGCAGCTTAGCGTCCGGGACAGACCTTGGAAACACCATATATTTT.

Only one count was recorded for this clone. The gene calls are TRBV7-9 and TRBJ2-5; the D gene is possibly TRBD1 (6 bases). Per the germline V gene, CDR1 is SEHNR and CDR2 is FQNEAQ (reference sequence). CDR3 length: 14 amino acids. V lost 5 bases and J 5 bases, leaving 15 bases between the germline ends. In nucleotides, the CDR3 is TGTGCCAGCAGCACCGGGACAACTCCGGAGACCCAGTACTTC. The encoded protein is CASSTGTTPETQYF.

CDR3 loop: CASSMGGPVTEAFF. Here the CDR3 DNA reads TGTGCCAGTAGTATGGGGGGTCCGGTCACTGAAGCTTTCTTT. The chain recombines TRBV19 with TRBJ1-1, with D possibly matching TRBD1 (5 bases). Germline V CDR1 and CDR2: LNHDA, SQIVND (reference sequence). This CDR3 region has 14 residues. V was cut by 3 bases and J by 4 bases, with 12 bases left in between. The complete variable domain, with remaining parts taken from reference TRBV19 and TRBJ1-1, reads DGGITQSPKYLFRKEGQNVTLSCEQNLNHDAMYWYRQDPGQGLRLIYYSQIVNDFQKGDIAEGYSVSREKKESFPLTVTSAQKNPTAFYLCASSMGGPVTEAFFGQGTRLTVV.

This clone came up once. V and J are TRBV5-5 and TRBJ1-2, with D hard to call. CDR1 SGHKS and CDR2 YYEKEE come from the germline V gene (reference sequence). The CDR3 contains 12 residues. The V and J ends lost 4 bases and 8 bases respectively, with 12 bases between them. The CDR3 reads CASSAGLRGYTF. The DNA for the CDR3 is TGTGCCAGCAGCGCCGGACTCAGAGGCTACACCTTC.

The chain recombines TRBV10-3 with TRBJ1-2, with a weak D call TRBD1 (6 bases). Germline V CDR1 and CDR2: ENHRY, SYGVKD. V was trimmed by 2 bases and J by 8 bases, leaving 21 bases between them. CDR3 size: 16 residues. The CDR3 sequence: CAISEVAETGTLGYTF. The CDR3 region has the DNA TGTGCCATCAGTGAGGTGGCGGAGACAGGCACCCTGGGCTACACCTTC.

The rearrangement uses TRBV6-5 and TRBJ2-1, with 13 bases identical to TRBD2. Germline V gives CDR1 MNHEY, CDR2 SVGAGI. The CDR3 is made up of 13 amino acids. Trimming removed 10 bases from V and 5 bases from J; junction bases left unmatched: 2. The CDR3 loop reads CATGLAGNNEQFF. The CDR3 region has the DNA TGTGCCACGGGACTAGCGGGGAACAATGAGCAGTTCTTC.

The rearrangement joins TRBV5-1 to TRBJ2-1; D is uncertain. The V gene's germline CDR1 is SGHRS and CDR2 YFSETQ. The CDR3 covers 15 residues. V was pared by 0 bases and J by 6 bases, with 13 bases between. The CDR3 DNA is TGCGCCAGCAGCTTGGACAGCCCTGGCCGCAATGAGCAGTTCTTC. Translated, it gives CASSLDSPGRNEQFF.

V is TRBV5-4 and J is TRBJ2-3, with 9 positions matching TRBD1. The CDR3 has 16 amino acids. V shed 4 bases, J shed 1 base, and the junction held 7 bases outside the gene matches. The V gene's germline CDR1 is SGHNT and CDR2 YYREEE (reference sequence). CDR3: CASSKEWTGGTDTQYF. CDR3 in DNA: TGTGCCAGCAGCAAAGAATGGACAGGGGGCACAGATACGCAGTATTTT.